What follows describes a single TCR beta chain. In germline, CDR1 is LNHDA, CDR2 SQIVND (reference sequence). The V and J ends lost 4 bases and 3 bases respectively, with 21 bases between them. The CDR3 is made up of 17 amino acids. The data stem from a study of blood T cell repertoires in COVID-19. Study-wide background: Whether acute or convalescent, the COVID-19 samples came from the United States, Italy and Spain.

In the source study's methods: Scientists estimated how many nucleated cells there were by amplifying reference gene primers. The data were produced by immunoSEQ multiplex PCR, yet TCRdb's version contains in-frame clones alone and is incomplete. V and J calls plus clone size are reproduced from that table; the DNA served to infer D and trimming. The table lists under 200,000 clones, roughly 80% of them singletons. The chain employs TRBV19 and TRBJ1-2; possibly TRBD1 for D (5 bases). The source material was peripheral blood. This sequence was found in a man aged 55 to 70 with acute or convalescent COVID-19. For the CDR3, the DNA is TGTGCCAGTAGTAACCACAAGACAGCGTACAACGACTATGGCTACACCTTC. This sequence encodes CASSNHKTAYNDYGYTF.